One sample yielded the 17 T cell receptor beta chains listed below, sequenced in a study of shared clonotypes between healthy human individuals. Only in-frame clones appear in the TCRdb table, and some are missing; sequencing was by immunoSEQ multiplex PCR. The sample consists of 2,100,000 or so clones, under 97% of them appearing once. The specimen was naive CD4+ T cells sorted from blood. The sample's subset: CD45RA+ positively selected. Every receptor here comes from a young man in good health.

This chain connects TRBV9 to TRBJ2-3, with 7 bases aligning to TRBD1. This CDR3 is 15 amino acids long. The J segment lost 3 bases and the V segment lost 4 bases, leaving 8 bases of the junction unmatched. Germline V gene sequence: CDR1 SGDLS, CDR2 YYNGEE. The CDR3 spells CASSPEGQRTDTQYF. DNA of the CDR3: TGTGCCAGCAGCCCCGAGGGACAGCGAACAGATACGCAGTATTTT. The full variable domain, rest sourced from reference TRBV9 and TRBJ2-3, is DSGVTQTPKHLITATGQRVTLRCSPRSGDLSVYWYQQSLDQGLQFLIQYYNGEERAKGNILERFSAQQFPDLHSELNLSSLELGDSALYFCASSPEGQRTDTQYFGPGTRLTVL.

The chain employs TRBV7-9 and TRBJ1-4; D is ambiguous. This CDR3 has 13 amino acids. Trimming shortened V by 5 bases and J by 8 bases, and 12 bases separated the two germline ends. Germline CDR1 SEHNR, CDR2 FQNEAQ (reference sequence). CDR3 nucleotides: TGTGCCAGCAGCCCACCCCCTTACGAAAAACTGTTTTTT. Translation gives CASSPPPYEKLFF.

The chain is built from TRBV18 and TRBJ1-6; D is undetermined. This CDR3 spans 15 amino acids. Between the trimmed V and J ends, which lost 2 bases and 8 bases, there was a span of 13 bases. CDR1 KGHSH and CDR2 LQKENI come from the germline V gene. This CDR3 is CASSPRRERDSPLHF. In nucleotides, the CDR3 is TGTGCCAGCTCACCAAGGAGGGAGCGAGATTCACCCCTCCACTTT. Full variable domain (remainder filled in from reference TRBV18 and TRBJ1-6): NAGVMQNPRHLVRRRGQEARLRCSPMKGHSHVYWYRQLPEEGLKFMVYLQKENIIDESGMPKERFSAEFPKEGPSILRIQQVVRGDSAAYFCASSPRRERDSPLHFGNGTRLTVT.

A word on this clone: This sample also contains other DNA sequences that code for the same CDR3. CDR3 DNA: TGTGCCTGGAGTGTTGGACTCGAGCAGTACTTC. This translates into CAWSVGLEQYF. The chain links TRBV30 to TRBJ2-7; weak D call: TRBD2 (5 bases). The CDR3 has 11 amino acids. V lost 0 bases and J lost 6, with 6 bases in between. The germline gives CDR1 GTSNPN, CDR2 SVGIG (reference sequence).

This chain joins TRBV10-3 and TRBJ2-3, with a weak D call TRBD1 (6 bases). This CDR3 region has 14 residues. CDR1 and CDR2 from the germline V gene are ENHRY and SYGVKD. V was clipped by 4 bases and J by 3 bases, with 11 bases between them. The CDR3 coding sequence is TGTGCCATCAGTGCGGTACAGGGTACAGATACGCAGTATTTT. It specifies CAISAVQGTDTQYF.

The V gene is TRBV7-2, the J gene TRBJ2-5; possible D gene TRBD1, 6 bases. The germline V and J ends were trimmed by 4 bases and 5 bases, with 17 bases remaining between them. From germline, CDR1 is SGHTA and CDR2 FQGNSA. The CDR3 contains 15 residues. The CDR3, as DNA: TGTGCCAGCAGCTCCAGCCGGGACACCTGGGAGACCCAGTACTTC. It encodes CASSSSRDTWETQYF.

The gene calls are TRBV12-5 and TRBJ2-3; 13 nucleotides line up with TRBD2. Germline V gives CDR1 LGHNT, CDR2 FRNRAP. The length of the CDR3 is 17 residues. With 5 bases clipped from V and 5 bases from J, the junction kept 10 bases outside the gene matches. CDR3 in DNA: TGTGCTAGTGGTCCCCTGGGACTAGCGGGAAAGGGAGATACGCAGTATTTT. Translating gives CASGPLGLAGKGDTQYF.

The V call is TRBV2, the J call TRBJ2-1; either TRBD1 or TRBD2 may supply D (5 bases each). V was cut by 7 bases and J by 5 bases, with 15 bases left in between. CDR1 and CDR2 from the germline V gene are SNHLY and FYNNEI. The CDR3 totals 14 residues. The CDR3 loop is CASKYRDENNEQFF. In DNA form, the CDR3 reads TGTGCCAGCAAGTACCGGGACGAAAACAATGAGCAGTTCTTC.

V usage is TRBV27 and J usage is TRBJ2-7, with 12 positions matching TRBD2. This CDR3 region has 17 residues. V was clipped by 3 bases and J by 2 bases; unmatched bases: 8. Germline V gene data show CDR1 as MNHEY and CDR2 as SMNVEV (reference sequence). The chain's CDR3 is CASSFRGLAGGAYEQYF. In DNA, the CDR3 is TGTGCCAGCAGTTTTCGGGGACTAGCGGGTGGCGCCTACGAGCAGTACTTC.

Notes on this clone: The junction does not match germline at one end; this may be a read error. The rearrangement links TRBV27 to TRBJ1-2; 7 bases align to TRBD1. Germline V gives CDR1 MNHEY, CDR2 SMNVEV (reference sequence). The CDR3 totals 15 residues. The CDR3 nucleotides read TGTGCCAGCAGTGTATCGGAAAGGGGGCACTATGGCTACACCTTC. This codes for CASSVSERGHYGYTF.

This clone was found once. This chain uses TRBV4-1 with TRBJ2-1; 11 bases are shared with TRBD2. V dropped 3 bases and J dropped 7; count of bases not matched to a gene: 11. Germline CDR1 is MGHRA and CDR2 is YSYEKL. The CDR3 sequence is 17 residues long. CDR3 sequence: CASSQLRLAGTGNEQFF. CDR3 coding DNA: TGCGCCAGCAGCCAGCTTAGACTAGCGGGGACAGGGAATGAGCAGTTCTTC.

The chain is built from TRBV2 and TRBJ2-3, with TRBD1 identical over 9 bases. This CDR3 has 17 amino acids. V dropped 6 bases and J dropped 2; count of bases not matched to a gene: 12. Per germline, CDR1 SNHLY and CDR2 FYNNEI. In DNA, the CDR3 is TGTGCCAGCAGACACGGGAGGACAGGGGCCTTCACAGATACGCAGTATTTT. Protein sequence: CASRHGRTGAFTDTQYF. Filled out from reference TRBV2 and TRBJ2-3, the complete variable domain reads EPEVTQTPSHQVTQMGQEVILRCVPISNHLYFYWYRQILGQKVEFLVSFYNNEISEKSEIFDDQFSVERPDGSNFTLKIRSTKLEDSAMYFCASRHGRTGAFTDTQYFGPGTRLTVL.

In nucleotides, the CDR3 is TGTGCCATCAGTTTAAGGGACGGAAATTCACCCCTCCACTTT. Protein sequence: CAISLRDGNSPLHF. The V and J genes are TRBV10-3 and TRBJ1-6, with D possibly matching TRBD1 (5 bases). The CDR3 runs to 14 residues. Germline CDR1 ENHRY, CDR2 SYGVKD. Trimming stripped 5 bases from V and 7 bases from J, with 12 bases between.

The genes are TRBV5-8 and TRBJ1-1; D is ambiguous. Germline V gene lookup returns CDR1 SGHTS and CDR2 YDEGEE. The length of the CDR3 is 14 residues. Deletions cut 0 bases from V and 3 bases from J, with 9 bases between. The CDR3 region is CASSLGWAYTEAFF. CDR3 nucleotide sequence: TGTGCCAGCAGCTTGGGGTGGGCTTACACTGAAGCTTTCTTT.

The chain uses TRBV30 and TRBJ2-1; no definite D call. Germline V lookup: CDR1 GTSNPN, CDR2 SVGIG (reference sequence). CDR3 length: 11 residues. V lost 2 bases, J lost 12 bases, and 11 bases lay in between. The CDR3 bases are TGTGCCTGGAGTTTTGCATCCGCGCAGTTCTTC. Residues: CAWSFASAQFF.

This chain connects TRBV28 to TRBJ1-2, with 8 bases fitting TRBD1. Per the germline V gene, CDR1 is MDHEN and CDR2 is SYDVKM. With V trimmed by 5 bases and J by 4 bases, 12 bases remained unmatched. The CDR3 consists of 16 residues. The CDR3 DNA reads TGTGCCAGCAGTACTTCCCAGGGGGCTTACGTCTATGGCTACACCTTC. This sequence encodes CASSTSQGAYVYGYTF.

The V gene is TRBV28, the J gene TRBJ2-7; D remains ambiguous. CDR1 and CDR2 from the germline V gene are MDHEN and SYDVKM. Trimming pared 2 bases from V and 6 bases from J, leaving 5 bases between. CDR3 length equals 11 residues. This CDR3 is CASSLTGEQYF. The CDR3 DNA reads TGTGCCAGCAGTTTAACCGGCGAGCAGTACTTC.